Each of the 29 T cell receptor beta chains below was sequenced from the same sample in a study of blood T cells in healthy people across ages. Using a J-beta primer mix together with a sample-barcoded 5' primer, a second PCR was run for about 7 to 12 cycles. TCRdb re-called the 5' RACE reads with MiXCR, one entry per CDR3 protein. The data hold under 800,000 distinct CDR3 sequences, with around a fifth observed a single time. The sample comprised blood. These receptor sequences come from a man aged 65 to 85 in good health.

V is TRBV29-1 and J is TRBJ2-1; D is unclear. V was clipped by 2 bases and J by 9 bases, with 11 bases between them. This CDR3 contains 12 residues. Germline lookup yields CDR1 SQVTM and CDR2 ANQGSEA. The CDR3 loop reads CSVEIGFSEQFF. The CDR3 bases are TGCAGCGTTGAAATTGGGTTTTCTGAGCAGTTCTTC.

The V gene is TRBV2, the J gene TRBJ1-4; D call uncertain. V was shortened by 6 bases and J by 2 bases, with 7 bases between the two germline ends. The germline gives CDR1 SNHLY, CDR2 FYNNEI. CDR3 length: 13 residues. CDR3 in DNA: TGTGCCAGCAGGAGGGTGACTAATGAAAAACTGTTTTTT. This encodes CASRRVTNEKLFF.

V usage is TRBV6-2 or TRBV6-3 and J usage is TRBJ2-7, with a weak D call TRBD2 (5 bases). The CDR3 length is 14 residues. Germline assignment: CDR1 MNHEY and CDR2 SVGEGT. V was pared by 3 bases and J by 3 bases, with 12 bases between. The CDR3 here is CASSYRTGVYEQYF. CDR3 nucleotides: TGTGCCAGCAGTTATAGGACCGGGGTCTACGAGCAGTACTTC.

This clonotype was picked up a small number of times. The chain recombines TRBV2 with TRBJ2-3; D could derive from TRBD1 or TRBD2 (5 bases each). V was cut by 5 bases and J by 0 bases, with 12 bases left in between. The V gene's germline CDR1 is SNHLY and CDR2 FYNNEI. The CDR3 sequence is 15 residues long. Here the CDR3 reads CASSRDAWSTDTQYF. CDR3 nucleotides: TGTGCCAGCAGTAGGGACGCCTGGAGCACAGATACGCAGTATTTT.

In this sample, this clonotype turned up a few times. The chain uses TRBV6-5 and TRBJ1-6; 7 nucleotides agree with TRBD1. The CDR3 has 15 amino acids. Germline trimming cut 4 bases from V and 8 bases from J; bases unmatched to any gene: 8. Germline-derived CDR1 and CDR2 are MNHEY and SVGAGI. CDR3: CASSLTGVGDSPLHF. CDR3 DNA sequence: TGTGCCAGCAGTTTAACAGGGGTTGGGGATTCACCCCTCCACTTT.

The rearrangement links TRBV3-1 to TRBJ2-7, with TRBD2 identical over 7 bases. The CDR3 runs 15 residues. J lost 0 bases, V lost 3 bases, and 5 bases had no gene match. Germline V gene lookup returns CDR1 LGHDT and CDR2 YNNKEL (reference sequence). The CDR3 nucleotides are TGTGCCAGCAGCCACAGAGGGACTAACTCCTACGAGCAGTACTTC. Translating gives CASSHRGTNSYEQYF.

The chain has TRBV9 and TRBJ1-3, with a possible D match to TRBD1 (6 bases). The CDR3 loop spans 18 amino acids. The V gene lost 3 bases and the J gene lost 0 bases, with 19 bases spanning the gap. Germline CDR1 is SGDLS and CDR2 is YYNGEE. CDR3 in amino acids: CASSGPTRTVYSGNTIYF. CDR3 nucleotides: TGTGCCAGCAGCGGGCCTACCAGGACAGTGTACTCTGGAAACACCATATATTTT.

This chain joins TRBV19 and TRBJ2-5; TRBD2 agrees at 11 bases. The V segment lost 3 bases and the J segment 7 bases; nucleotides outside the gene matches: 13. The CDR3 consists of 17 residues. CDR1 is LNHDA, CDR2 SQIVND, per germline (reference sequence). CDR3 loop: CASSISLAGGPSATQYF. The CDR3 DNA reads as TGTGCCAGTAGTATCTCCTTAGCGGGAGGGCCCTCAGCGACCCAGTACTTC.

About this clonotype: Since a much larger clone is just one base distant, this may be a read error. The V and J genes are TRBV12-3 or TRBV12-4 and TRBJ2-5, with 11 bases aligning to TRBD2. The CDR3 sequence is 15 residues long. J lost 4 bases, V lost 8 bases, and 9 bases had no gene match. The CDR3 protein is CASGTQLAGVETQYF. The CDR3 DNA is TGTGCCAGCGGGACACAACTAGCGGGAGTAGAGACCCAGTACTTC.

This clonotype occurred a few times. V usage is TRBV12-3 or TRBV12-4 and J usage is TRBJ1-2, with D possibly being TRBD1 (5 bases). V lost 6 bases and J 2 bases, leaving 13 bases between the germline ends. The CDR3 length is 14 residues. The CDR3 reads CASREPGRNYGYTF. The CDR3 nucleotides read TGTGCCAGCAGGGAGCCGGGACGGAACTATGGCTACACCTTC.

The chain has TRBV5-1 and TRBJ2-3, with TRBD2 matching 15 bases. The CDR3 loop spans 18 amino acids. Germline lookup yields CDR1 SGHRS and CDR2 YFSETQ. V lost 7 bases, J lost 5 bases, and 14 bases stayed unmatched. In DNA form, the CDR3 reads TGCGCCAGCGATTCTGGACTAGCGGGAGGGCCAAGTGTAGATACGCAGTATTTT. Translated: CASDSGLAGGPSVDTQYF.

The genes are TRBV7-2 and TRBJ1-5; D not resolved. The CDR3 totals 13 residues. The V end was cut by 5 bases, the J end by 9 bases, with 14 bases between. The germline CDR1 and CDR2 sequences are SGHTA and FQGNSA. The CDR3: CASSNQAEGPQHF. The CDR3 DNA follows: TGTGCCAGCAGCAACCAGGCAGAGGGGCCCCAGCATTTT.

This clonotype was seen only a few times. The V gene is TRBV25-1, the J gene TRBJ1-2; D uncertain. Per the germline V gene, CDR1 is MGHDK and CDR2 is SYGVNS. V shed 3 bases and J shed 0 bases, with 2 bases lying between them. CDR3 length: 12 amino acids. This chain's CDR3 is CASSDTNYGYTF. CDR3 sequence (DNA): TGTGCCAGCAGTGACACTAACTATGGCTACACCTTC.

This clonotype occurred a few times. V is TRBV3-1 and J is TRBJ2-1, with TRBD2 matching 10 bases. V was pared by 6 bases and J by 9 bases, with 11 bases of the junction left unmatched. Germline-derived CDR1 and CDR2 are LGHDT and YNNKEL (reference sequence). The CDR3 covers 15 residues. The CDR3 loop reads CASSPSGSWVSEQFF. In DNA form, the CDR3 reads TGTGCCAGCAGTCCTAGCGGGAGTTGGGTGAGTGAGCAGTTCTTC.

The genes are TRBV20-1 and TRBJ1-1, with 7 nucleotides matching TRBD1. CDR1 and CDR2 (germline): DFQATT, SNEGSKA (reference sequence). V lost 1 base, J lost 2 bases, and 7 bases stayed unmatched. The CDR3 sequence is 15 residues long. The chain's CDR3 is CSARVGTVLNTEAFF. The CDR3 bases are TGCAGTGCTAGAGTAGGGACAGTTTTAAACACTGAAGCTTTCTTT.

This clonotype was detected a few times. CDR3 region: CASTLAGRRGNNEQFF. Here the CDR3 DNA reads TGCGCCAGCACTCTAGCGGGTAGACGCGGCAACAATGAGCAGTTCTTC. This chain connects TRBV5-1 to TRBJ2-1; TRBD2 matches 8 bases. V lost 6 bases and J lost 5; bases outside the gene matches: 13. The CDR3 covers 16 residues. CDR1 SGHRS and CDR2 YFSETQ come from the germline V gene.

The CDR3 is CATSDSSGSKYNEQFF. In nucleotides, the CDR3 is TGTGCCACCAGTGATTCTAGCGGGAGCAAGTACAATGAGCAGTTCTTC. The V call is TRBV24-1, the J call TRBJ2-1; 10 bases are shared with TRBD2. The length of the CDR3 is 16 residues. The junction had 4 bases not matched to a gene; V was cut back by 2 bases and J by 4 bases. The germline V gene encodes CDR1 KGHDR and CDR2 SFDVKD.

V and J are TRBV25-1 and TRBJ1-2, with TRBD1 as a possible D gene (6 bases). The length of the CDR3 is 14 residues. V was cut by 6 bases and J by 4 bases, with 15 bases left in between. In germline, CDR1 is MGHDK, CDR2 SYGVNS. The CDR3 DNA follows: TGTGCCAGCAGCCGAGGGGGTTCTAGCTATGGCTACACCTTC. It yields the protein CASSRGGSSYGYTF.

This clonotype was observed a few times. This rearrangement joins TRBV20-1 to TRBJ2-6; D is undetermined. Trimming took 6 bases from V and 0 from J, leaving 12 bases between them. Germline V gene sequence: CDR1 DFQATT, CDR2 SNEGSKA (reference sequence). The CDR3 is made up of 15 amino acids. The CDR3 sequence is CSAPIGPSGANVLTF. The CDR3, as DNA: TGCAGTGCCCCGATAGGGCCCTCTGGGGCCAACGTCCTGACTTTC.

The chain couples TRBV12-3 or TRBV12-4 to TRBJ2-7; D remains unclear. The CDR3 sequence is 14 residues long. Trimming took off 3 bases at V and 0 bases at J, with 9 bases between the two ends. The CDR3 DNA is TGTGCCAGCAGTTTGTTACAAACCTCCTACGAGCAGTACTTC. This codes for CASSLLQTSYEQYF.

This clonotype was detected a few times. The chain links TRBV6-2 or TRBV6-3 to TRBJ2-1, with 9 bases matching TRBD2. The last part of the DNA fits TRBJ2-7 better; the J call may be wrong. The germline V gene encodes CDR1 MNHEY and CDR2 SVGEGT. This CDR3 is 14 amino acids long. CDR3 coding DNA: TGTGCCAGCAGTCGACCGGGACTAGCATCCGAGCAGTACTTC. It is translated as CASSRPGLASEQYF.

The chain carries TRBV12-3 or TRBV12-4 and TRBJ2-5, with D unclear. Trimming stripped 5 bases from V and 5 bases from J, with 21 bases between. The CDR3 consists of 16 residues. The CDR3 loop reads CASSPAERTFGETQYF. DNA of the CDR3: TGTGCCAGCAGTCCGGCGGAGCGAACTTTTGGGGAGACCCAGTACTTC.

The chain combines TRBV6-5 with TRBJ2-3, with 11 bases fitting TRBD2. The CDR3 length is 17 residues. In germline, CDR1 is MNHEY, CDR2 SVGAGI. V lost 2 bases to trimming and J lost 4 bases; unmatched junction nucleotides: 8. CDR3 sequence: CASSYTSGSGFSDTQYF. CDR3 DNA: TGTGCCAGCAGTTACACTAGCGGGAGTGGTTTCTCAGATACGCAGTATTTT.

The CDR3 nucleotides read TGTGCCAGCAGCCACAGGGCTGGCTACACCTTC. This encodes CASSHRAGYTF. The chain couples TRBV3-1 to TRBJ1-2; D is possibly TRBD1 (5 bases). This CDR3 is 11 amino acids long. The V gene lost 3 bases and the J gene lost 7 bases, with 6 bases spanning the gap. Per germline, CDR1 LGHDT and CDR2 YNNKEL (reference sequence). Together with reference TRBV3-1 and TRBJ1-2, the CDR3 gives the full variable domain: DTAVSQTPKYLVTQMGNDKSIKCEQNLGHDTMYWYKQDSKKFLKIMFSYNNKELIINETVPNRFSPKSPDKAHLNLHINSLELGDSAVYFCASSHRAGYTFGSGTRLTVV.

Here the CDR3 reads CSARDRTGETQYF. In nucleotides, the CDR3 is TGCAGTGCTAGAGATCGTACTGGAGAGACCCAGTACTTC. The chain carries TRBV20-1 and TRBJ2-1; D gene ambiguous. The DNA matches TRBJ2-5 better at its end, which makes the J call doubtful. From germline, CDR1 is DFQATT and CDR2 SNEGSKA (reference sequence). This CDR3 has 13 residues.

The chain is built from TRBV6-5 and TRBJ2-7; possibly TRBD1 for D (7 bases). This CDR3 region has 16 residues. The V gene's germline CDR1 is MNHEY and CDR2 SVGAGI. The V end was cut by 0 bases, the J end by 4 bases, with 16 bases between. CDR3 sequence: CASSYSSGGTEYEQYF. CDR3 sequence (DNA): TGTGCCAGCAGTTACTCATCAGGCGGGACAGAATACGAGCAGTACTTC.

This clonotype came up a few times. The rearrangement uses TRBV20-1 and TRBJ2-5; the D call may be TRBD1 or TRBD2 (5 bases each). Trimming removed 6 bases from V and 1 base from J, with 12 bases in between. This CDR3 contains 13 residues. Germline-derived CDR1 and CDR2 are DFQATT and SNEGSKA (reference sequence). The CDR3: CSARTGAQETQYF. DNA for the CDR3: TGCAGTGCACGGACCGGGGCCCAAGAGACCCAGTACTTC.

The CDR3 DNA is TGCGCCAGCAGCTTGGGACACCTTGGGGCATACGAGCAGTACTTC. This translates into CASSLGHLGAYEQYF. The chain uses TRBV5-1 and TRBJ2-7; D is possibly TRBD1 (5 bases). In germline, CDR1 is SGHRS, CDR2 YFSETQ. CDR3 length: 15 amino acids. V lost 0 bases, J lost 4 bases, and 14 bases lay in between.

The rearrangement uses TRBV6-2 or TRBV6-3 and TRBJ2-1; maybe TRBD1 (9 bases). The CDR3 sequence is 16 residues long. The V and J ends lost 5 bases and 9 bases respectively, with 23 bases between them. Germline V gives CDR1 MNHEY, CDR2 SVGEGT. The CDR3 spells CASSRWDREAGGEQFF. In nucleotides, the CDR3 is TGTGCCAGCAGTCGATGGGACAGGGAGGCGGGAGGTGAGCAGTTCTTC.